The 31 T cell receptor beta chains given below trace back to one sample, sequenced in a study of shared clonotypes between healthy human individuals. Sequencing used immunoSEQ multiplex PCR; TCRdb keeps in-frame clones, though not all of them. Among about 520,000 clones listed, over 70% were seen once. Sequenced: PBMCs. The receptors stem from a woman aged 40 to 50 in good health. Some clones in this sample may be carry-over from other donors' samples.

Concerning this clone itself: This could be a read error, since a much larger clone is one nucleotide away. This sequence joins TRBV7-3 and TRBJ2-3, with D hard to call. Deletions cut 3 bases from V and 1 base from J, with 11 bases between. This CDR3 region has 15 residues. Germline V CDR1 and CDR2: SGHTA, FQGTGA. The CDR3, as DNA: TGTGCCAGCAGCTTGCCAGGCGAGCGCACAGATACGCAGTATTTT. It translates to CASSLPGERTDTQYF.

This clone was seen more than once but under ten times. The J gene is TRBJ1-4, the V gene TRBV28; 12 bases are a match to TRBD1. Germline V gene sequence: CDR1 MDHEN, CDR2 SYDVKM. This CDR3 spans 15 amino acids. The trim removed 2 bases at V and 7 bases at J, leaving 2 bases unmatched. The CDR3 sequence is CASSLGGQGAEKLFF. DNA for the CDR3: TGTGCCAGCAGTTTAGGGGGACAGGGGGCTGAAAAACTGTTTTTT.

The chain is built from TRBV7-2 and TRBJ1-2; D gene unclear. The CDR3 spans 14 residues. V lost 5 bases and J 4 bases, leaving 14 bases between the germline ends. Germline CDR1 reads SGHTA; CDR2 reads FQGNSA. The CDR3 nucleotides are TGTGCCAGCAGCGATGGCAGAGAAGTCTATGGCTACACCTTC. Its translation: CASSDGREVYGYTF.

The CDR3: CASSLESGYTEAFF. The CDR3 nucleotides are TGTGCCAGCAGCTTAGAATCTGGGTACACTGAAGCTTTCTTT. This chain links TRBV7-9 with TRBJ1-1; D gene uncertain. The CDR3 covers 14 residues. CDR1 is SEHNR, CDR2 FQNEAQ, per germline (reference sequence). Between the trimmed V and J ends, which lost 1 base and 3 bases, there was a span of 9 bases.

The chain carries TRBV7-9 and TRBJ2-3, with D unresolved. Germline assignment: CDR1 SEHNR and CDR2 FQNEAQ (reference sequence). This CDR3 is built from 13 residues. The V and J ends lost 5 bases and 2 bases respectively, with 8 bases between them. The CDR3 loop reads CASSLLTTDTQYF. The CDR3 bases are TGTGCCAGCAGCCTGCTGACCACAGATACGCAGTATTTT.

A remark on this clone: Within the sample, other DNA sequences also encode this same CDR3. The chain links TRBV19 to TRBJ2-7, with 10 bases lining up with TRBD1. CDR1 is LNHDA, CDR2 SQIVND, per germline (reference sequence). V shed 4 bases and J 4 bases; nucleotides not matched to a gene: 4. The CDR3 contains 14 residues. CDR3 in DNA: TGTGCCAGTAGTACTACGGGACAGGGGTACGAGCAGTACTTC. This encodes CASSTTGQGYEQYF.

This clone was detected ten times or more. Other DNA sequences in the same sample also yield this CDR3. The J gene is TRBJ1-5, the V gene TRBV9, with D unresolved. V dropped 3 bases and J dropped 0 bases, with 10 bases sitting between them. The CDR3 is 15 amino acids. The V gene's germline CDR1 is SGDLS and CDR2 YYNGEE. This CDR3 reads CASSATGSSNQPQHF. CDR3 coding DNA: TGTGCCAGCAGCGCGACCGGCAGTAGCAATCAGCCCCAGCATTTT.

CDR3 nucleotides: TGTGCCAGCATCAAAGGGGGGGACGGTAACTATGGCTACACCTTC. Translated: CASIKGGDGNYGYTF. The V call is TRBV6-1, the J call TRBJ1-2; TRBD1 might be the D (6 bases). Germline CDR1 reads MNHNS; CDR2 reads SASEGT. Between the trimmed V and J ends, which lost 7 bases and 1 base, there was a span of 16 bases. This CDR3 is built from 15 residues.

This clone was counted only a few times. The chain employs TRBV11-2 and TRBJ2-7; 9 bases align to TRBD2. This CDR3 comprises 14 residues. Losses at the gene ends were 3 bases for V and 6 bases for J; bases not matched to a gene: 6. CDR1 is SGHAT and CDR2 is FQNNGV in the germline V gene. CDR3 DNA sequence: TGTGCCAGCAGCTTTAGCGGGGGTGCCCTCGAGCAGTACTTC. It translates to CASSFSGGALEQYF.

This chain connects TRBV7-9 to TRBJ2-7, with 7 bases lining up with TRBD2. The germline CDR1 and CDR2 sequences are SEHNR and FQNEAQ (reference sequence). This CDR3 comprises 14 residues. V lost 1 base and J lost 4; bases outside the gene matches: 4. This chain's CDR3 is CASSLDSGTYEQYF. Written as DNA, the CDR3 is TGTGCCAGCAGCTTAGACAGCGGGACGTACGAGCAGTACTTC.

The chain employs TRBV5-6 and TRBJ2-1; 14 nucleotides agree with TRBD2. Germline CDR1 and CDR2: SGHDT and YYEEEE. The J segment lost 7 bases and the V segment lost 4 bases, leaving 10 bases of the junction unmatched. The CDR3 has 17 amino acids. CDR3 sequence: CASSEGLGLAGENEQFF. The CDR3 DNA is TGTGCCAGCAGCGAGGGACTGGGACTAGCGGGAGAGAATGAGCAGTTCTTC.

Regarding this clone: With only one base between it and a far larger clone, this is likely a read error. V gene TRBV18 combines with J gene TRBJ2-1; D uncertain. V lost 8 bases to trimming and J lost 7 bases, with 9 bases between them. Germline lookup yields CDR1 KGHSH and CDR2 LQKENI. This CDR3 contains 11 residues. The CDR3 protein is CASTLINEQFF. CDR3 sequence (DNA): TGTGCCAGCACACTCATTAATGAGCAGTTCTTC.

The chain uses TRBV28 and TRBJ2-3; D is tentatively TRBD1 or TRBD2 (6 bases each). The V end was cut by 5 bases, the J end by 2 bases, with 20 bases between. CDR1 is MDHEN and CDR2 is SYDVKM in the germline V gene. This CDR3 comprises 17 residues. CDR3 coding DNA: TGTGCCAGCAGTCCCCCCGGTTGGGGGGCCATCACAGATACGCAGTATTTT. Translation gives CASSPPGWGAITDTQYF.

The chain couples TRBV28 to TRBJ2-5; 7 positions agree with TRBD2. CDR3 length equals 12 residues. The V segment lost 8 bases and the J segment 9 bases; nucleotides outside the gene matches: 9. Germline-derived CDR1 and CDR2 are MDHEN and SYDVKM. This CDR3 is CASYSRREAQYF. CDR3 bases: TGTGCCAGCTACTCTCGACGGGAGGCCCAGTACTTC. The full variable domain, rest sourced from reference TRBV28 and TRBJ2-5, is DVKVTQSSRYLVKRTGEKVFLECVQDMDHENMFWYRQDPGLGLRLIYFSYDVKMKEKGDIPEGYSVSREKKERFSLILESASTNQTSMYLCASYSRREAQYFGPGTRLLVL.

This chain links TRBV30 with TRBJ2-5; TRBD2 agrees at 11 bases. This CDR3 has 16 amino acids. Germline V gene lookup returns CDR1 GTSNPN and CDR2 SVGIG (reference sequence). With V trimmed by 0 bases and J by 1 base, 4 bases remained unmatched. This chain's CDR3 is CAWSVLAGVLQETQYF. CDR3 DNA sequence: TGTGCCTGGAGTGTACTAGCGGGAGTACTCCAAGAGACCCAGTACTTC.

The chain employs TRBV5-1 and TRBJ2-7; TRBD2 might be the D (6 bases). Germline CDR1 is SGHRS and CDR2 is YFSETQ. CDR3 size: 15 residues. The V end was cut by 5 bases, the J end by 3 bases, with 18 bases between. The CDR3 DNA reads TGCGCCAGCAGGGGGACTGCCGGAGGATACTACGAGCAGTACTTC. Translating it yields CASRGTAGGYYEQYF.

V gene TRBV27 combines with J gene TRBJ2-2, with 9 nucleotides matching TRBD2. V lost 5 bases to trimming and J lost 2 bases; unmatched junction nucleotides: 3. The CDR3 loop spans 15 amino acids. CDR1 is MNHEY, CDR2 SMNVEV, per germline (reference sequence). In nucleotides, the CDR3 is TGTGCCAGCAGTAGACTAGCGGTAAACACCGGGGAGCTGTTTTTT. As protein: CASSRLAVNTGELFF.

As for this clone: This probably arose from a read error, given a far larger clone one base away. The sample has other DNA sequences that encode this CDR3 too. The chain combines TRBV7-2 with TRBJ1-1; 9 bases are a match to TRBD1. CDR3 size: 15 residues. Germline V CDR1 and CDR2: SGHTA, FQGNSA. CDR3 in amino acids: CASSRRQGVDTEAFF. The CDR3 DNA reads as TGTGCTAGCAGCCGGCGACAGGGGGTAGACACTGAAGCTTTCTTT.

CDR3 bases: TGTGCCAGCAGCGTAGCTACTTGGGGACGGGAGCGTTCCTACGAGCAGTACTTC. Its translation: CASSVATWGRERSYEQYF. The chain couples TRBV9 to TRBJ2-7, with TRBD2 as a possible D gene (6 bases). The germline CDR1 and CDR2 sequences are SGDLS and YYNGEE. V gave up 0 bases and J gave up 1 base, with 20 bases separating them. CDR3 size: 18 residues.

Points on this clone: One end of the junction does not line up with germline, which may come from a read error. This chain uses TRBV30 with TRBJ1-5; D is possibly TRBD1 (5 bases). Germline V gene lookup returns CDR1 GTSNPN and CDR2 SVGIG (reference sequence). CDR3 length equals 14 residues. The CDR3 DNA reads TGTGCCTGGAGTGTCACGGGGGGTAGTCAGCCCCAGCATTTC. The encoded protein is CAWSVTGGSQPQHF.

For this clone: A far larger clone is a single base away, which makes a read error likely. Other DNA sequences in this sample translate to the same CDR3. This sequence joins TRBV2 and TRBJ1-1; tentatively, D is TRBD1 (5 bases). V was pared by 3 bases and J by 1 base, with 15 bases between. The CDR3 is made up of 16 amino acids. Germline V gives CDR1 SNHLY, CDR2 FYNNEI. The CDR3 DNA sequence: TGTGCCAGCAGTGAGTTAGGGGTAGAGAGGAACACTGAAGCTTTCTTT. This codes for CASSELGVERNTEAFF.

A word on this clone: Within the sample, other DNA sequences also encode this same CDR3. The chain is built from TRBV10-3 and TRBJ1-5, with 9 bases that match TRBD1. The V segment lost 5 bases and the J segment 5 bases; nucleotides outside the gene matches: 1. Germline V lookup: CDR1 ENHRY, CDR2 SYGVKD. The CDR3 consists of 13 residues. Here the CDR3 reads CAISRDRDQPQHF. Here the CDR3 DNA reads TGTGCCATCAGTAGGGACAGGGATCAGCCCCAGCATTTT.

V and J are TRBV10-3 and TRBJ2-5; weak D call: TRBD2 (6 bases). Germline loops: CDR1 ENHRY, CDR2 SYGVKD. The CDR3 loop spans 13 amino acids. V dropped 8 bases and J dropped 1 base, with 11 bases sitting between them. This chain's CDR3 is CAISPGGQETQYF. CDR3 coding DNA: TGTGCCATCTCCCCCGGGGGCCAAGAGACCCAGTACTTC.

In the case of this clone: This clone may be a read error of a much larger clone one base away. The gene calls are TRBV28 and TRBJ2-7, with 10 bases that match TRBD1. There are 13 residues in the CDR3. The V and J ends lost 10 bases and 4 bases, in that order; junction bases with no gene match: 7. CDR1 and CDR2 (germline): MDHEN, SYDVKM. The CDR3 coding sequence is TGTGCCATCTCGACAGGGGGCTTGTACGAGCAGTACTTC. Translated: CAISTGGLYEQYF. The variable domain in full, with the rest retrieved from reference TRBV28 and TRBJ2-7, is DVKVTQSSRYLVKRTGEKVFLECVQDMDHENMFWYRQDPGLGLRLIYFSYDVKMKEKGDIPEGYSVSREKKERFSLILESASTNQTSMYLCAISTGGLYEQYFGPGTRLTVT.

V gene TRBV18 combines with J gene TRBJ2-7; D ambiguous. Deletions cut 3 bases from V and 2 bases from J, with 11 bases between. The CDR3 length is 14 residues. From germline, CDR1 is KGHSH and CDR2 LQKENI. CDR3 amino acids: CASSPLRSAYEQYF. For the CDR3, the DNA is TGTGCCAGCTCACCCCTACGTTCAGCCTACGAGCAGTACTTC. Full variable domain (missing parts from reference TRBV18 and TRBJ2-7): NAGVMQNPRHLVRRRGQEARLRCSPMKGHSHVYWYRQLPEEGLKFMVYLQKENIIDESGMPKERFSAEFPKEGPSILRIQQVVRGDSAAYFCASSPLRSAYEQYFGPGTRLTVT.

The rearrangement links TRBV7-2 to TRBJ2-3; unclear D gene. V gave up 5 bases and J gave up 6 bases, with 15 bases separating them. The CDR3 contains 14 residues. Looked up from germline, CDR1 is SGHTA and CDR2 is FQGNSA. In DNA form, the CDR3 reads TGTGCCAGCAGCCCCCGTTCTGGCTGGGATACGCAGTATTTT. It encodes CASSPRSGWDTQYF.

This chain connects TRBV30 to TRBJ2-3; the match to TRBD2 covers 7 bases. Per the germline V gene, CDR1 is GTSNPN and CDR2 is SVGIG (reference sequence). V lost 3 bases and J lost 2; bases outside the gene matches: 2. The CDR3 loop spans 13 amino acids. CDR3 in DNA: TGTGCCTGGAGAACTAGCGCCACAGATACGCAGTATTTT. This sequence encodes CAWRTSATDTQYF.

About this clone itself: Only one base separates this from a far larger clonotype, so it likely reflects a read error. The same CDR3 is also encoded by other DNA sequences in this sample. V usage is TRBV27 and J usage is TRBJ1-2; D not certain. This CDR3 comprises 14 residues. Germline assignment: CDR1 MNHEY and CDR2 SMNVEV (reference sequence). CDR3 DNA: TGTGCTAGCAGTTTAAATCCCCAGACCTATGGCTACACCTTC. Amino acids: CASSLNPQTYGYTF.

This clone was seen more than once but under ten times. This is likely an artifact of a read error, given a far larger clone one base away. The V and J genes are TRBV30 and TRBJ2-5; 10 nucleotides align to TRBD2. Unmatched junction bases numbered 8, after V lost 5 bases and J lost 5 bases. CDR1 is GTSNPN, CDR2 SVGIG, per germline (reference sequence). The CDR3 extends over 14 amino acids. The CDR3 here is CAWDLAGAEETQYF. The CDR3 DNA reads as TGTGCCTGGGATCTAGCGGGAGCAGAGGAGACCCAGTACTTC. The full variable domain, completed using reference TRBV30 and TRBJ2-5, is SQTIHQWPATLVQPVGSPLSLECTVEGTSNPNLYWYRQAAGRGLQLLFYSVGIGQISSEVPQNLSASRPQDRQFILSSKKLLLSDSGFYLCAWDLAGAEETQYFGPGTRLLVL.

This clone was counted a few times. The rearrangement uses TRBV29-1 and TRBJ2-3, with TRBD2 matching over 10 bases. Germline V gives CDR1 SQVTM, CDR2 ANQGSEA. This CDR3 is 13 amino acids long. With 6 bases clipped from V and 6 bases from J, the junction kept 6 bases outside the gene matches. CDR3 sequence: CSVQLAGLDTQYF. The CDR3 DNA sequence: TGCAGCGTCCAACTAGCGGGACTGGATACGCAGTATTTT.

This clone has only one observation. One end of the junction does not line up with germline, which may come from a read error. V is TRBV7-8 and J is TRBJ2-1; 14 bases match TRBD2. Germline V CDR1 and CDR2: SGHVS, FQNEAQ. The CDR3 extends over 15 amino acids. The CDR3 spells CASSPGTSGSRSWVF. The CDR3 bases are TGTGCCAGCAGCCCCGGGACTAGCGGGAGTCGCTCATGGGTCTTC.